This T cell receptor (beta chain) was profiled in a study of blood T cell repertoires in COVID-19. The protocol was immunoSEQ multiplex PCR, while the TCRdb copy is restricted to in-frame clones and leaves out a portion. Of 150,000 to 200,000 clones in the sample, approximately 84% were seen once. Trimming took off 0 bases at V and 2 bases at J, with 7 bases between the two ends. Germline assignment: CDR1 LNHNV and CDR2 YYDKDF (reference sequence). The CDR3 has 14 residues. The receptor was isolated from a human donor with acute or convalescent COVID-19. The donor label of this sample is uncertain. Material: peripheral blood. V is TRBV15 and J is TRBJ1-2, with D maybe TRBD1 (5 bases). This CDR3 is CATSREGANYGYTF. CDR3 nucleotide sequence: TGTGCCACCAGCAGAGAAGGGGCAAACTATGGCTACACCTTC.